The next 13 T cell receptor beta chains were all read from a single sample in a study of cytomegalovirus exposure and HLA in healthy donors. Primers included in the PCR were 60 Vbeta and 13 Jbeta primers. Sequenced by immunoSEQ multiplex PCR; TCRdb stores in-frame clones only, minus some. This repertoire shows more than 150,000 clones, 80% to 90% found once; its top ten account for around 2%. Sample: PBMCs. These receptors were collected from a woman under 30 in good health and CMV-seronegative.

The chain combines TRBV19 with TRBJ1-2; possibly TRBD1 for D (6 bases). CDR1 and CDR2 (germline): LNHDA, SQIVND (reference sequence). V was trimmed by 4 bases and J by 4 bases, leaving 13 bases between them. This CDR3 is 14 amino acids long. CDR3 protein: CASSRRDTLYGYTF. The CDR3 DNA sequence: TGTGCCAGTAGTAGACGGGACACCCTCTATGGCTACACCTTC.

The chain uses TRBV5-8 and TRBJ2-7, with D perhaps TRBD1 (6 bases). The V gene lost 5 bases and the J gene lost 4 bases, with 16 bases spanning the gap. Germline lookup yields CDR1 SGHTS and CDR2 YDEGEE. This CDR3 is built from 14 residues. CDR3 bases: TGTGCCAGCAGACAGGGACCTCCTTCTTACGAGCAGTACTTC. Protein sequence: CASRQGPPSYEQYF.

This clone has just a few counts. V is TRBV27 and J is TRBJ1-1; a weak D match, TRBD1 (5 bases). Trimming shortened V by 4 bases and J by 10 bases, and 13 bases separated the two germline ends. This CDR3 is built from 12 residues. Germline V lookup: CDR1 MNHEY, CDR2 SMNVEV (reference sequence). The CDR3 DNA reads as TGTGCCAGCAGTTCCCTGGACGGGGGAGCTTTCTTT. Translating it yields CASSSLDGGAFF.

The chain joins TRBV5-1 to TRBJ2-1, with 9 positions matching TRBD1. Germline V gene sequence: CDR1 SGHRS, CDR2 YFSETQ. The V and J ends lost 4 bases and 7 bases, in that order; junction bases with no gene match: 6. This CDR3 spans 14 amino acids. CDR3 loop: CASSGTGTGNEQFF. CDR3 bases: TGCGCCAGCAGCGGAACCGGGACAGGGAATGAGCAGTTCTTC.

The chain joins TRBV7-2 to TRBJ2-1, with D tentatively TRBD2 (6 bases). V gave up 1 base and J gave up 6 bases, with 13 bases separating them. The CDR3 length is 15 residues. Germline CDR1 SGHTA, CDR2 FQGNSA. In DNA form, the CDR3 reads TGTGCCAGCAGCTTAGACTGGGACTCCCTCAATGAGCAGTTCTTC. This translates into CASSLDWDSLNEQFF.

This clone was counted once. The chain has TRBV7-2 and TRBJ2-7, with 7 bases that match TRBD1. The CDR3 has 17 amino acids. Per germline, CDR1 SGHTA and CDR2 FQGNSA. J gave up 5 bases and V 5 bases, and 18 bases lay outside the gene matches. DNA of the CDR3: TGTGCCAGCAGCAGATTTTCCCGGACAGGTCCTCTGGACGAGCAGTACTTC. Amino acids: CASSRFSRTGPLDEQYF. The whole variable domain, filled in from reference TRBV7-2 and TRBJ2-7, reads GAGVSQSPSNKVTEKGKDVELRCDPISGHTALYWYRQSLGQGLEFLIYFQGNSAPDKSGLPSDRFSAERTGGSVSTLTIQRTQQEDSAVYLCASSRFSRTGPLDEQYFGPGTRLTVT.

CDR3 nucleotide sequence: TGTGCCAGCAGCTTCGGGGGGGGCTCCTACAATGAGCAGTTCTTC. It specifies CASSFGGGSYNEQFF. This chain connects TRBV5-4 to TRBJ2-1; 8 nucleotides align to TRBD2. The CDR3 loop spans 15 amino acids. J gave up 0 bases and V 2 bases, and 1 base lay outside the gene matches. Germline V CDR1 and CDR2: SGHNT, YYREEE (reference sequence). Complete variable domain (other parts from reference TRBV5-4 and TRBJ2-1): ETGVTQSPTHLIKTRGQQVTLRCSSQSGHNTVSWYQQALGQGPQFIFQYYREEENGRGNFPPRFSGLQFPNYSSELNVNALELDDSALYLCASSFGGGSYNEQFFGPGTRLTVL.

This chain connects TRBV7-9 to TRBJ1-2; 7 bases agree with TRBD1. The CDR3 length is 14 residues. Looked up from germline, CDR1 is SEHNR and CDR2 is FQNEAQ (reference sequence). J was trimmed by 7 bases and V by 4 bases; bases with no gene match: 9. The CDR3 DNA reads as TGTGCCAGCAGCTCTCTCGAGGGGGCGGGTGGCTACACCTTC. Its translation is CASSSLEGAGGYTF.

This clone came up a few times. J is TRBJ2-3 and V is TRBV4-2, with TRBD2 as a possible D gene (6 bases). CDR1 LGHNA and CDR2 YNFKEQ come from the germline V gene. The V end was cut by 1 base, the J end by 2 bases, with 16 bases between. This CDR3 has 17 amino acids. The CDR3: CASSQGGASGPTDTQYF. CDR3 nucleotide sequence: TGTGCCAGCAGCCAAGGAGGGGCAAGCGGGCCCACAGATACGCAGTATTTT.

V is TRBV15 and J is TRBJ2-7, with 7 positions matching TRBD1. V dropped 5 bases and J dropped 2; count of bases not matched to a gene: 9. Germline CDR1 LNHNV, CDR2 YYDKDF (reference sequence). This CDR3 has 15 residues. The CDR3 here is CATSEQGKGAYEQYF. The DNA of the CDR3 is TGTGCCACCAGCGAACAGGGGAAGGGGGCCTACGAGCAGTACTTC.

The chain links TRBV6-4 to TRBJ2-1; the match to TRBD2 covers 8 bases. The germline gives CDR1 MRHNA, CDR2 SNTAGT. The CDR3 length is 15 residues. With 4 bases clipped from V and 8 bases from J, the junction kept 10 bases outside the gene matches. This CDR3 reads CASSGLPGGPDEQFF. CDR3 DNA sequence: TGTGCCAGCAGTGGTCTGCCGGGAGGGCCGGATGAGCAGTTCTTC.

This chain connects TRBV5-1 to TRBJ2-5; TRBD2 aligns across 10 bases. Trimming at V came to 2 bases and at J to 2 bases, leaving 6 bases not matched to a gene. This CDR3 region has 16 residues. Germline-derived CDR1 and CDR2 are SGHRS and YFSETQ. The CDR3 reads CASSFGLAEGQETQYF. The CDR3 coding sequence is TGCGCCAGCAGCTTCGGACTAGCGGAGGGGCAAGAGACCCAGTACTTC. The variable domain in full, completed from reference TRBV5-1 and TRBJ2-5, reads KAGVTQTPRYLIKTRGQQVTLSCSPISGHRSVSWYQQTPGQGLQFLFEYFSETQRNKGNFPGRFSGRQFSNSRSEMNVSTLELGDSALYLCASSFGLAEGQETQYFGPGTRLLVL.

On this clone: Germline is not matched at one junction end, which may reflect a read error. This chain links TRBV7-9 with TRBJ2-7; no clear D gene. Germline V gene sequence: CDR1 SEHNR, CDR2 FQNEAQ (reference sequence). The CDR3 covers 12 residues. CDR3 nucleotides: TGTTCCAGCAGCCTCTCCGTTGTCGAGCAGTACTTC. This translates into CSSSLSVVEQYF.